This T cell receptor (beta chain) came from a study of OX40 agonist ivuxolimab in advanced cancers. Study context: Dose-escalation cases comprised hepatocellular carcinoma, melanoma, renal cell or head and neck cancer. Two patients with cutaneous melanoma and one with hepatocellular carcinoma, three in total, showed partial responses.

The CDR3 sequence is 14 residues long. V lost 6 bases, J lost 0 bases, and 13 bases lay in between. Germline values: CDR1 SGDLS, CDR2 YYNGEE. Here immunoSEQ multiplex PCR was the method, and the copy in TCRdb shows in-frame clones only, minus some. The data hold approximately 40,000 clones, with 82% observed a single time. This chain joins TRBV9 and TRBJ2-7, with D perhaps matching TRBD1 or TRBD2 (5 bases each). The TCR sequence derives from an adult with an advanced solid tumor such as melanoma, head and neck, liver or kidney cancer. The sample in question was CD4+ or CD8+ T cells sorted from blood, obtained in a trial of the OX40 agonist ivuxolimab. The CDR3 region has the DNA TGTGCCAGCAACCGGGACCCCTTCTCCTACGAGCAGTACTTC. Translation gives CASNRDPFSYEQYF.